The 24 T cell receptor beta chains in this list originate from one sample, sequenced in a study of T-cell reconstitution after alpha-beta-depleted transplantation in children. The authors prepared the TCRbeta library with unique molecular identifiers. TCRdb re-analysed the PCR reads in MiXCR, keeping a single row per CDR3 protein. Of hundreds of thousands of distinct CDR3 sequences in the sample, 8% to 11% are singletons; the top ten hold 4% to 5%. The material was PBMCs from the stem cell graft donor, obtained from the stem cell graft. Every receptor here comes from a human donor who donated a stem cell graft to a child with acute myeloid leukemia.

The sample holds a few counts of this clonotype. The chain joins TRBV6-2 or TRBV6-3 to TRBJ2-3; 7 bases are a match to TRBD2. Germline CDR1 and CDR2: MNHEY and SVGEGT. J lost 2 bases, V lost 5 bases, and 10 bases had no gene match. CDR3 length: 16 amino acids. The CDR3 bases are TGTGCCAGCAGTCCCCTCCCTAGCGGTCCCACAGATACGCAGTATTTT. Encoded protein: CASSPLPSGPTDTQYF.

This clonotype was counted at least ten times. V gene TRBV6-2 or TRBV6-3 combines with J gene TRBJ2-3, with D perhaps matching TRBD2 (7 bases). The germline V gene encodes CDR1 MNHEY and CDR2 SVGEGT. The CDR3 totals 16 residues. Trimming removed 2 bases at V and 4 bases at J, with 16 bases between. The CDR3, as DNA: TGTGCCAGCAGTTACGGGGAGACGGGGGGCGCAGATACGCAGTATTTT. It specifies CASSYGETGGADTQYF.

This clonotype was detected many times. The CDR3 protein is CSAGTSGNEQFF. Written as DNA, the CDR3 is TGCAGTGCTGGGACTAGCGGTAATGAGCAGTTCTTC. The V and J genes are TRBV20-1 and TRBJ2-1; TRBD2 matches 11 bases. Germline V gene sequence: CDR1 DFQATT, CDR2 SNEGSKA (reference sequence). The CDR3 loop spans 12 amino acids. J was trimmed by 7 bases and V by 5 bases; bases with no gene match: 1.

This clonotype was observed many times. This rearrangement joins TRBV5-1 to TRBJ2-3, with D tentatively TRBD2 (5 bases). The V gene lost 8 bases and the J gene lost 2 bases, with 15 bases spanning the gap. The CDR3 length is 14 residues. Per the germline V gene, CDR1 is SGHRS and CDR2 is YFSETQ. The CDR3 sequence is CASTREGNTDTQYF. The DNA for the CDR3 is TGCGCCAGTACTAGAGAGGGTAACACAGATACGCAGTATTTT.

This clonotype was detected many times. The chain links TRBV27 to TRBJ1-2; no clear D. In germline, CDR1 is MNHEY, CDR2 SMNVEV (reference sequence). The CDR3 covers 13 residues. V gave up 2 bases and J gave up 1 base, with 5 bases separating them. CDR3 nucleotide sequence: TGTGCCAGCAGTTTAACCTATAACTATGGCTACACCTTC. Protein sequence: CASSLTYNYGYTF.

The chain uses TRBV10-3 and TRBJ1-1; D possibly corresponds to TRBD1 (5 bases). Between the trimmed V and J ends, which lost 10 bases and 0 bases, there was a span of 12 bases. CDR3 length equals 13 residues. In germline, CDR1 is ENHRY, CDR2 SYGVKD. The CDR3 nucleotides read TGTGCCACCTTGACAGAAATGAACACTGAAGCTTTCTTT. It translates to CATLTEMNTEAFF.

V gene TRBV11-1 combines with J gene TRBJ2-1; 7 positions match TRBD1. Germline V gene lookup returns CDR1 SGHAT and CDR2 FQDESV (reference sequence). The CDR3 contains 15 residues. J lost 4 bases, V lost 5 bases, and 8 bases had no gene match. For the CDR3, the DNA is TGTGCCAGCAGCACCTCCGGGACAGATTACAATGAGCAGTTCTTC. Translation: CASSTSGTDYNEQFF.

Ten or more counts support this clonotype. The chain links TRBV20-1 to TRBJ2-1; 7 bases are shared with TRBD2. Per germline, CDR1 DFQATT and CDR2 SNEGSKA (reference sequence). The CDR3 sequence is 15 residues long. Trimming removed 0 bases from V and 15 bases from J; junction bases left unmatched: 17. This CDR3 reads CSARDLQDRGSGLFF. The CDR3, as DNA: TGCAGTGCTAGAGATCTCCAGGACCGCGGGAGTGGGTTGTTCTTC.

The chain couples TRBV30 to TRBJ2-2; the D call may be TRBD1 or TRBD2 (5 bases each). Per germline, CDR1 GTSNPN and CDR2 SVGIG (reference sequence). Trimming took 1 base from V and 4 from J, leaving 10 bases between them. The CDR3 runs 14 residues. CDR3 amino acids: CAWSGGLGTGELFF. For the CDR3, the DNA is TGTGCCTGGAGTGGGGGGTTGGGCACCGGGGAGCTGTTTTTT.

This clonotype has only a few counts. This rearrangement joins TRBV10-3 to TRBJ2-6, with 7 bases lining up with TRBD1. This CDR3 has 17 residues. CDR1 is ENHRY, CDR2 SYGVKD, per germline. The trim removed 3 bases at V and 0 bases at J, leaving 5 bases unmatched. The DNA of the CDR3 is TGTGCCATCAGTGACGGGGACAGAGACTCTGGGGCCAACGTCCTGACTTTC. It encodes CAISDGDRDSGANVLTF.

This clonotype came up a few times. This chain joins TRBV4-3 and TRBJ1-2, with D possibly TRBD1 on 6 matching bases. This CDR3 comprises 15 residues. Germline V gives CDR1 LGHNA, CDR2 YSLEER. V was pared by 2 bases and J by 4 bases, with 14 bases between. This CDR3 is CASSQYRADGYGYTF. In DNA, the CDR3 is TGCGCCAGCAGCCAATACAGGGCTGATGGCTATGGCTACACCTTC.

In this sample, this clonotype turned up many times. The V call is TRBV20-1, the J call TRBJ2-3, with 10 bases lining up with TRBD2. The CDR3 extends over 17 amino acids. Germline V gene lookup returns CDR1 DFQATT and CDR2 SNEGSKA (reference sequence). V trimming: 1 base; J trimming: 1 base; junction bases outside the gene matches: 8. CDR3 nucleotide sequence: TGCAGTGCTAGAGCTCTTCGCCTAGCGGGAGGCACAGATACGCAGTATTTT. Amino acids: CSARALRLAGGTDTQYF.

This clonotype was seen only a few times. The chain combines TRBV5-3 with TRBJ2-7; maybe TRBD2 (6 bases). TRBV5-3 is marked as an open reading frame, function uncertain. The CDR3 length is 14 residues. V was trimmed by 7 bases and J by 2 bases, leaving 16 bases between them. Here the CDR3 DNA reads TGTGCCAGAGGCGGTTCGGGAGTCGCCTACGAGCAGTACTTC. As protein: CARGGSGVAYEQYF.

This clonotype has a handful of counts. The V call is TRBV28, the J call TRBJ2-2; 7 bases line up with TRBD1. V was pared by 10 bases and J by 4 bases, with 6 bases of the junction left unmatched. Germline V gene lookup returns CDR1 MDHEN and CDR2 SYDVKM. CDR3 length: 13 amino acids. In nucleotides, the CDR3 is TGTGCCATACCGGGACAGTTCACCGGGGAGCTGTTTTTT. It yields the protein CAIPGQFTGELFF.

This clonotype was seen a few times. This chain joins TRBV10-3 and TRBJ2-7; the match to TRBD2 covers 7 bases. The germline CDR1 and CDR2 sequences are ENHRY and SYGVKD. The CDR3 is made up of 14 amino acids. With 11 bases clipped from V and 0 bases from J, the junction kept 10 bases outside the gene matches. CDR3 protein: CALSGGGTSYEQYF. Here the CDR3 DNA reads TGTGCCCTTTCCGGGGGAGGGACCTCCTACGAGCAGTACTTC.

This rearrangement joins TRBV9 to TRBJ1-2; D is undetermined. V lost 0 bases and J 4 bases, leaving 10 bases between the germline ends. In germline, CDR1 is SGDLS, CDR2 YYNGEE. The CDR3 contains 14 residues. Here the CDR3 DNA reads TGTGCCAGCAGCGTAGAGGAGGGCAGCTATGGCTACACCTTC. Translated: CASSVEEGSYGYTF.

Here the CDR3 DNA reads TGTGCCAGCAGTCCCAGGGGCATGAACACTGAAGCTTTCTTT. Translation: CASSPRGMNTEAFF. The chain couples TRBV27 to TRBJ1-1, with D possibly being TRBD1 (6 bases). CDR1 and CDR2 from the germline V gene are MNHEY and SMNVEV (reference sequence). V lost 5 bases and J 0 bases, leaving 10 bases between the germline ends. The CDR3 totals 14 residues.

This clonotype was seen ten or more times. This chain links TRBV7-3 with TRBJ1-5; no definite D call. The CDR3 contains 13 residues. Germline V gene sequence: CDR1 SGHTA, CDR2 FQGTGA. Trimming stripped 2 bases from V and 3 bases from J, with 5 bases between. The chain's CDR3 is CASSLEPNQPQHF. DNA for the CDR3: TGTGCCAGCAGCTTAGAGCCCAATCAGCCCCAGCATTTT.

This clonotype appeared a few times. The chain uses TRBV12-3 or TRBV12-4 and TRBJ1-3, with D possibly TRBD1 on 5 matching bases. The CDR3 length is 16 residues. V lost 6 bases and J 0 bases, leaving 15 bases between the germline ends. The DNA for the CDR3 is TGTGCCAGCAGCCTGGGGGGGGTCCCCTCTGGAAACACCATATATTTT. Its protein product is CASSLGGVPSGNTIYF.

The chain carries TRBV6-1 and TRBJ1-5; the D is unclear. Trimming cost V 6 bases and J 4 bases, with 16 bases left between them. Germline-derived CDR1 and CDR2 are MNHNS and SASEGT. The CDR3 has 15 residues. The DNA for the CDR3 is TGTGCCAGCAGCCCTGGCAGGCTCTTTAATCAGCCCCAGCATTTT. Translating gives CASSPGRLFNQPQHF.

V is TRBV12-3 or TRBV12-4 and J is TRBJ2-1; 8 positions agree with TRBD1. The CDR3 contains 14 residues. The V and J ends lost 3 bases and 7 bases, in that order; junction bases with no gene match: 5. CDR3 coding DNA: TGTGCCAGCAGTTTCCGCCGGGACAGGAATGAGCAGTTCTTC. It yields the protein CASSFRRDRNEQFF.

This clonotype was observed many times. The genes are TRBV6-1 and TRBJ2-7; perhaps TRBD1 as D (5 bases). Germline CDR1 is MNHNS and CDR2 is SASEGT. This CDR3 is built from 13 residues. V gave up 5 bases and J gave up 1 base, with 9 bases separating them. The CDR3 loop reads CASSKQDSYEQYF. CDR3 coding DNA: TGTGCCAGCAGTAAACAGGATTCCTACGAGCAGTACTTC.

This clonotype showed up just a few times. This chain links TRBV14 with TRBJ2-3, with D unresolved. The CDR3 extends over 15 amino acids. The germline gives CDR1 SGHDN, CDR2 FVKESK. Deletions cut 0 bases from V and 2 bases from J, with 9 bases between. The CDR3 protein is CASSQDMSHTDTQYF. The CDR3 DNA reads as TGTGCCAGCAGCCAAGATATGAGCCACACAGATACGCAGTATTTT.

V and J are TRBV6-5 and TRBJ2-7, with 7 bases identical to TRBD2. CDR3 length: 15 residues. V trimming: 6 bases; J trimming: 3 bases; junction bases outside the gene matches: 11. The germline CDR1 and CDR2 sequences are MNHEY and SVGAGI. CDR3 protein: CASSSSTSQYYEQYF. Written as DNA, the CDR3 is TGTGCCAGCAGCTCCTCGACTAGCCAATACTACGAGCAGTACTTC.